The 19 T cell receptor beta chains reported below all come from one sample, sequenced in a study of T cells in Graves' hyperthyroidism and ophthalmopathy. The investigators amplified TCR beta CDR3 regions from RNA transcripts. First-round RT-PCR with HTBI primers amplified the TCR CDR3 region. TCRdb analysed the multiplex PCR reads with MiXCR anew, one entry per CDR3 protein. In the table there are around 690,000 distinct CDR3 sequences, 17% of which are singletons. Material: blood. These receptors came from a man in his forties or fifties with Graves' hyperthyroidism.

This clonotype was picked up a small number of times. The chain is built from TRBV4-3 and TRBJ1-1, with no clear D. The ends were cut back, 0 bases at V and 1 base at J, with 9 bases in the middle. The V gene's germline CDR1 is LGHNA and CDR2 YSLEER. The CDR3 length is 15 residues. CDR3 residues: CASSQDRNRNTEAFF. DNA of the CDR3: TGCGCCAGCAGCCAAGATCGGAACAGGAACACTGAAGCTTTCTTT.

In its sample, this clonotype was seen many times. The J gene is TRBJ1-5, the V gene TRBV2, with no clear D. The ends were cut back, 3 bases at V and 3 bases at J, with 9 bases in the middle. CDR3 length: 14 residues. The germline gives CDR1 SNHLY, CDR2 FYNNEI. CDR3 sequence (DNA): TGTGCCAGCAGTGACGGGCTCTCCAATCAGCCCCAGCATTTT. Its protein product is CASSDGLSNQPQHF.

This clonotype was picked up a small number of times. The chain links TRBV18 to TRBJ1-1; D unresolved. Trimming removed 1 base at V and 5 bases at J, with 14 bases between. CDR1 and CDR2 from the germline V gene are KGHSH and LQKENI. This CDR3 contains 15 residues. This chain's CDR3 is CASSPLDSIGTEAFF. In nucleotides, the CDR3 is TGTGCCAGCTCACCACTCGATTCCATTGGGACTGAAGCTTTCTTT. Filled out from reference TRBV18 and TRBJ1-1, the complete variable domain reads NAGVMQNPRHLVRRRGQEARLRCSPMKGHSHVYWYRQLPEEGLKFMVYLQKENIIDESGMPKERFSAEFPKEGPSILRIQQVVRGDSAAYFCASSPLDSIGTEAFFGQGTRLTVV.

The V call is TRBV12-3 or TRBV12-4, the J call TRBJ1-4; D ambiguous. Trimming cost V 1 base and J 1 base, with 4 bases left between them. The CDR3 runs 14 residues. Here the CDR3 DNA reads TGTGCCAGCAGTTTAGTGCAAACTAATGAAAAACTGTTTTTT. It codes for CASSLVQTNEKLFF.

This clonotype has just a few counts. V gene TRBV20-1 combines with J gene TRBJ1-4; weak D call: TRBD1 (5 bases). Per the germline V gene, CDR1 is DFQATT and CDR2 is SNEGSKA (reference sequence). The CDR3 extends over 13 amino acids. V was clipped by 5 bases and J by 6 bases, with 13 bases between them. CDR3 in DNA: TGCAGTGCTTCACAGGACTCCGATGAAAAACTGTTTTTT. Translated: CSASQDSDEKLFF.

At least ten counts were recorded for this clonotype. The chain has TRBV12-3 or TRBV12-4 and TRBJ1-3; the match to TRBD1 covers 7 bases. The CDR3 loop spans 16 amino acids. V lost 7 bases, J lost 0 bases, and 9 bases stayed unmatched. This chain's CDR3 is CASTPTGLPSGNTIYF. CDR3 DNA: TGTGCCAGCACCCCGACAGGGCTTCCCTCTGGAAACACCATATATTTT.

Many counts were recorded for this clonotype. The gene calls are TRBV5-1 and TRBJ1-1, with 8 bases aligning to TRBD1. After removal of 2 bases from V and 2 bases from J, the junction contained 2 bases not matched to a gene. This CDR3 comprises 14 residues. Germline CDR1 and CDR2: SGHRS and YFSETQ. As DNA, the CDR3 is TGCGCCAGCAGCTTCACAGGGGGAAACACTGAAGCTTTCTTT. Protein product: CASSFTGGNTEAFF.

This clonotype occurred a few times. V gene TRBV6-2 or TRBV6-3 combines with J gene TRBJ2-3, with 8 positions matching TRBD2. The trim removed 0 bases at V and 7 bases at J, leaving 12 bases unmatched. Germline loops: CDR1 MNHEY, CDR2 SVGEGT. This CDR3 spans 17 amino acids. This CDR3 reads CASSYSESAGGFNTQYF. The CDR3 DNA is TGTGCCAGCAGTTACTCGGAATCCGCGGGAGGCTTCAATACGCAGTATTTT.

This clonotype came up many times. The rearrangement links TRBV2 to TRBJ2-3; 14 positions agree with TRBD2. Per germline, CDR1 SNHLY and CDR2 FYNNEI. Trimming removed 2 bases from V and 14 bases from J; junction bases left unmatched: 12. This CDR3 has 16 residues. The CDR3 nucleotides are TGTGCCAGCAGTGAAATAACAGGGACTAGCGGGAGCTCTGTGTATTTT. It specifies CASSEITGTSGSSVYF.

The V gene is TRBV25-1, the J gene TRBJ2-1; D unclear. Trimming shortened V by 1 base and J by 7 bases, and 8 bases separated the two germline ends. CDR1 is MGHDK, CDR2 SYGVNS, per germline. This CDR3 is built from 13 residues. The chain's CDR3 is CASSELKINEQFF. The CDR3 DNA reads as TGTGCCAGCAGTGAATTAAAAATTAATGAGCAGTTCTTC. The whole variable domain, remainder taken from reference TRBV25-1 and TRBJ2-1, is EADIYQTPRYLVIGTGKKITLECSQTMGHDKMYWYQQDPGMELHLIHYSYGVNSTEKGDLSSESTVSRIRTEHFPLTLESARPSHTSQYLCASSELKINEQFFGPGTRLTVL.

This clonotype occurred many times. The rearrangement joins TRBV12-5 to TRBJ1-1; the D gene is possibly TRBD1 (5 bases). Germline CDR1 LGHNT, CDR2 FRNRAP. Trimming removed 2 bases at V and 1 base at J, with 29 bases between. The CDR3 contains 21 residues. CDR3 region: CASGLWTGPAGDQIRNTEAFF. In DNA form, the CDR3 reads TGTGCTAGTGGTTTGTGGACGGGACCCGCGGGAGACCAGATACGGAACACTGAAGCTTTCTTT. The full variable domain, in which reference TRBV12-5 and TRBJ1-1 provide the parts outside the CDR3, is DARVTQTPRHKVTEMGQEVTMRCQPILGHNTVFWYRQTMMQGLELLAYFRNRAPLDDSGMPKDRFSAEMPDATLATLKIQPSEPRDSAVYFCASGLWTGPAGDQIRNTEAFFGQGTRLTVV.

This clonotype was seen many times. V and J are TRBV15 and TRBJ2-7; D perhaps matches TRBD1 (6 bases). V lost 6 bases and J lost 2, with 20 bases in between. The CDR3 sequence is 16 residues long. Germline CDR1 reads LNHNV; CDR2 reads YYDKDF (reference sequence). CDR3 region: CATRNRPGDGAYEQYF. CDR3 DNA: TGTGCCACCAGAAATAGACCAGGGGATGGGGCCTACGAGCAGTACTTC.

The table lists this clonotype with many counts. The chain recombines TRBV3-1 with TRBJ2-2; 7 bases fit TRBD1. CDR1 is LGHDT, CDR2 YNNKEL, per germline (reference sequence). The J segment lost 3 bases and the V segment lost 1 base, leaving 2 bases of the junction unmatched. This CDR3 is 15 amino acids long. The CDR3 DNA reads as TGTGCCAGCAGCCAAGGGACAGGAGACACCGGGGAGCTGTTTTTT. Translation: CASSQGTGDTGELFF. Full variable domain (rest looked up from reference TRBV3-1 and TRBJ2-2): DTAVSQTPKYLVTQMGNDKSIKCEQNLGHDTMYWYKQDSKKFLKIMFSYNNKELIINETVPNRFSPKSPDKAHLNLHINSLELGDSAVYFCASSQGTGDTGELFFGEGSRLTVL.

This clonotype was picked up a small number of times. The chain has TRBV19 and TRBJ1-2; 7 bases align to TRBD1. Per germline, CDR1 LNHDA and CDR2 SQIVND (reference sequence). Losses at the gene ends were 2 bases for V and 2 bases for J; bases not matched to a gene: 5. The CDR3 covers 15 residues. In DNA form, the CDR3 reads TGTGCCAGTAGTATATCCGGGACAGCGAACTATGGCTACACCTTC. Amino acid sequence: CASSISGTANYGYTF.

In this sample, this clonotype turned up many times. CDR3 sequence: CASRRTGANEKLFF. CDR3 nucleotide sequence: TGTGCCAGCAGGCGGACAGGGGCTAATGAAAAACTGTTTTTT. The genes are TRBV27 and TRBJ1-4; 9 nucleotides line up with TRBD1. Trimming cost V 6 bases and J 3 bases; bases outside gene matches: 2. This CDR3 has 14 amino acids. Germline CDR1 and CDR2: MNHEY and SMNVEV (reference sequence).

This clonotype was picked up a small number of times. The chain employs TRBV5-1 and TRBJ2-5, with TRBD1 matching over 7 bases. CDR3 length: 13 residues. V lost 4 bases, J lost 5 bases, and 5 bases stayed unmatched. Germline CDR1 reads SGHRS; CDR2 reads YFSETQ. This CDR3 is CASSDDRVETQYF. CDR3 in DNA: TGCGCCAGCAGCGACGACAGGGTTGAGACCCAGTACTTC. Filled out from reference TRBV5-1 and TRBJ2-5, the complete variable domain reads KAGVTQTPRYLIKTRGQQVTLSCSPISGHRSVSWYQQTPGQGLQFLFEYFSETQRNKGNFPGRFSGRQFSNSRSEMNVSTLELGDSALYLCASSDDRVETQYFGPGTRLLVL.

Ten or more counts support this clonotype. The chain couples TRBV7-6 to TRBJ1-6, with D tentatively TRBD1 (5 bases). The V gene's germline CDR1 is SGHVS and CDR2 FNYEAQ. This CDR3 spans 14 amino acids. V gave up 5 bases and J gave up 9 bases, with 14 bases separating them. The CDR3 sequence is CASSPWDVGSPLHF. CDR3 DNA: TGTGCCAGCAGCCCCTGGGACGTCGGTTCACCCCTCCACTTT.

The rearrangement uses TRBV18 and TRBJ2-1; D uncertain. CDR1 and CDR2 (germline): KGHSH, LQKENI. CDR3 length: 15 residues. V was pared by 0 bases and J by 4 bases, with 10 bases between. The CDR3 nucleotides are TGTGCCAGCTCACCACCGGGAAGGATTTACAATGAGCAGTTCTTC. This translates into CASSPPGRIYNEQFF.

In regard to this clonotype: This may be a read error, as it is one base from a much larger clone. The J gene is TRBJ1-1, the V gene TRBV24-1, with D tentatively TRBD1 (6 bases). Germline CDR1 reads KGHDR; CDR2 reads SFDVKD. The CDR3 consists of 14 residues. The CDR3 DNA reads as TGTGCCACCAGTGATTTGAACTGGGACACTGGAGCTTTCTTT. This codes for CATSDLNWDTGAFF.